Shown below are 22 T cell receptor beta chains from a single sample sequenced in a study of shared clonotypes between healthy human individuals. Sequencing was performed with immunoSEQ multiplex PCR; in TCRdb, only in-frame clones are kept and a portion is missing. In the table there are about half a million clones, 79% of which are singletons. Sequencing was done on a sample of PBMCs. Source of these receptors: a woman aged 40 to 50 in good health. Some clones in this sample may be carry-over from other donors' samples.

The chain combines TRBV5-5 with TRBJ1-4; D gene unclear. The V end was cut by 1 base, the J end by 8 bases, with 12 bases between. This CDR3 comprises 14 residues. Germline V gives CDR1 SGHKS, CDR2 YYEKEE (reference sequence). CDR3 residues: CASSLLKGWEKLFF. CDR3 nucleotide sequence: TGTGCCAGCAGCTTGTTGAAGGGCTGGGAAAAACTGTTTTTT.

This clone was counted between two and nine times. The rearrangement links TRBV7-9 to TRBJ1-3; no firm D call. V shed 2 bases and J shed 2 bases, with 13 bases lying between them. Germline CDR1 SEHNR, CDR2 FQNEAQ (reference sequence). The CDR3 spans 16 residues. The CDR3 reads CASSLLAGRTGNTIYF. As DNA, the CDR3 is TGTGCCAGCAGCTTACTTGCCGGGCGGACTGGAAACACCATATATTTT.

This clone has just a few counts. The CDR3 sequence: CASSEQRGGEQYF. CDR3 bases: TGCGCCAGCTCCGAACAAAGGGGGGGCGAGCAGTACTTC. This chain joins TRBV10-1 and TRBJ2-7, with D possibly TRBD2 on 7 matching bases. Germline lookup yields CDR1 WNHNN and CDR2 SYGVQD (reference sequence). The CDR3 totals 13 residues. V dropped 8 bases and J dropped 6 bases, with 17 bases sitting between them.

The V and J genes are TRBV11-2 and TRBJ2-1; D is perhaps TRBD1 or TRBD2 (5 bases each). With 4 bases removed from V and 4 bases from J, the gap between germline ends came to 17 bases. Germline-derived CDR1 and CDR2 are SGHAT and FQNNGV. This CDR3 has 16 residues. As DNA, the CDR3 is TGTGCCAGCAGCTCGCCGGGACGTCGACTTTACAATGAGCAGTTCTTC. It codes for CASSSPGRRLYNEQFF.

This clone was seen only a few times. The chain uses TRBV5-1 and TRBJ2-7; 7 nucleotides align to TRBD2. With V trimmed by 2 bases and J by 2 bases, 7 bases remained unmatched. Looked up from germline, CDR1 is SGHRS and CDR2 is YFSETQ. CDR3 length: 15 amino acids. The CDR3 DNA sequence: TGCGCCAGCAGCTTTGTGGGGGGAGGGACCTACGAGCAGTACTTC. It specifies CASSFVGGGTYEQYF.

This chain uses TRBV4-2 with TRBJ2-1, with 7 bases lining up with TRBD2. The germline gives CDR1 LGHNA, CDR2 YNFKEQ. Losses at the gene ends were 0 bases for V and 6 bases for J; bases not matched to a gene: 11. The CDR3 is made up of 17 amino acids. The CDR3 reads CASSQEGAGAPANEQFF. The CDR3 DNA sequence: TGTGCCAGCAGCCAAGAAGGGGCGGGAGCACCGGCCAATGAGCAGTTCTTC.

This chain uses TRBV19 with TRBJ2-5; 9 nucleotides line up with TRBD1. CDR1 is LNHDA, CDR2 SQIVND, per germline (reference sequence). This CDR3 region has 14 residues. V trimming: 5 bases; J trimming: 2 bases; junction bases outside the gene matches: 3. The CDR3 nucleotides read TGTGCCAGTAGTCTAGGACAGGGGCAAGAGACCCAGTACTTC. Its translation is CASSLGQGQETQYF.

This clone was found a few times. As DNA, the CDR3 is TGTGCCAGCAGTTTAGTCCCCGGTGACTATGGCTACACCTTC. The encoded protein is CASSLVPGDYGYTF. The chain has TRBV28 and TRBJ1-2; D remains ambiguous. Trimming pared 2 bases from V and 3 bases from J, leaving 10 bases between. Looked up from germline, CDR1 is MDHEN and CDR2 is SYDVKM. This CDR3 comprises 14 residues.

The chain uses TRBV30 and TRBJ1-1, with 8 bases fitting TRBD1. J lost 6 bases, V lost 8 bases, and 8 bases had no gene match. CDR3 size: 12 residues. Germline assignment: CDR1 GTSNPN and CDR2 SVGIG (reference sequence). The CDR3 reads CAQNQGASEAFF. The DNA of the CDR3 is TGTGCCCAAAACCAGGGGGCGTCTGAAGCTTTCTTT.

This clone was counted only a few times. CDR3 residues: CASSPGQGGTEAFF. Here the CDR3 DNA reads TGTGCCAGCAGCCCAGGACAGGGAGGCACTGAAGCTTTCTTT. The chain recombines TRBV4-2 with TRBJ1-1; 8 bases are shared with TRBD1. Germline CDR1 is LGHNA and CDR2 is YNFKEQ. The CDR3 totals 14 residues. The junction had 5 bases not matched to a gene; V was cut back by 4 bases and J by 4 bases.

This clone was counted ten times or more. The chain couples TRBV20-1 to TRBJ2-1; no firm D call. This CDR3 is built from 10 residues. The V end was cut by 4 bases, the J end by 9 bases, with 7 bases between. Germline-derived CDR1 and CDR2 are DFQATT and SNEGSKA (reference sequence). The CDR3 bases are TGCAGTGCTACGAACGCTGAGCAGTTCTTC. Its protein is CSATNAEQFF.

V is TRBV4-1 and J is TRBJ2-2; D is unclear. This CDR3 is 16 amino acids long. Trimming removed 2 bases from V and 6 bases from J, with 16 bases in between. The germline CDR1 and CDR2 sequences are MGHRA and YSYEKL. The CDR3 region is CASSQRLLLEPGELFF. The CDR3 DNA is TGCGCCAGCAGCCAACGACTCTTGTTGGAACCCGGGGAGCTGTTTTTT.

V usage is TRBV19 and J usage is TRBJ2-3, with a weak D call TRBD1 (6 bases). The CDR3 is made up of 17 amino acids. The V gene lost 0 bases and the J gene lost 0 bases, with 13 bases spanning the gap. The germline gives CDR1 LNHDA, CDR2 SQIVND (reference sequence). The CDR3 loop reads CASSIDRDTSSTDTQYF. For the CDR3, the DNA is TGTGCCAGTAGTATAGACCGGGACACCTCTAGCACAGATACGCAGTATTTT.

V is TRBV10-3 and J is TRBJ2-2; no definite D call. This CDR3 contains 13 residues. In germline, CDR1 is ENHRY, CDR2 SYGVKD. Trimming took 2 bases from V and 3 from J, leaving 4 bases between them. CDR3 in amino acids: CAISELDTGELFF. The CDR3 nucleotides are TGTGCCATCAGTGAGCTCGACACCGGGGAGCTGTTTTTT.

Of note for this clone: Additional DNA sequences in this sample encode the identical CDR3. The chain carries TRBV2 and TRBJ1-1; no reliable D call. Germline assignment: CDR1 SNHLY and CDR2 FYNNEI. The CDR3 has 13 residues. The V gene lost 5 bases and the J gene lost 1 base, with 8 bases spanning the gap. The CDR3 DNA reads as TGTGCCAGCAGTACCGACCGGAACACTGAAGCTTTCTTT. This encodes CASSTDRNTEAFF.

The V and J genes are TRBV2 and TRBJ2-7; 9 bases map to TRBD1. The germline gives CDR1 SNHLY, CDR2 FYNNEI. The CDR3 runs 13 residues. J was trimmed by 3 bases and V by 9 bases; bases with no gene match: 6. This CDR3 is CARGTGSNYEQYF. The CDR3 bases are TGTGCCAGGGGGACAGGGTCTAACTACGAGCAGTACTTC.

This sequence joins TRBV15 and TRBJ2-7; TRBD2 matches 7 bases. V trimming: 8 bases; J trimming: 2 bases; junction bases outside the gene matches: 15. The CDR3 totals 16 residues. Germline V gene sequence: CDR1 LNHNV, CDR2 YYDKDF (reference sequence). CDR3 nucleotides: TGTGCCACCTCCGGGGGGTCCTTAGCGCAAACCTACGAGCAGTACTTC. Amino acids: CATSGGSLAQTYEQYF. Drawing the rest from reference TRBV15 and TRBJ2-7, the complete variable domain is DAMVIQNPRYQVTQFGKPVTLSCSQTLNHNVMYWYQQKSSQAPKLLFHYYDKDFNNEADTPDNFQSRRPNTSFCFLDIRSPGLGDTAMYLCATSGGSLAQTYEQYFGPGTRLTVT.

The rearrangement uses TRBV18 and TRBJ1-2, with 7 bases fitting TRBD1. Germline-derived CDR1 and CDR2 are KGHSH and LQKENI. V lost 1 base to trimming and J lost 8 bases; unmatched junction nucleotides: 19. CDR3 size: 18 residues. This CDR3 reads CASSPRIASGVGGDGYTF. The DNA of the CDR3 is TGTGCCAGCTCACCACGGATTGCGTCAGGTGTAGGGGGCGACGGCTACACCTTC.

V and J are TRBV5-6 and TRBJ2-7; unclear D gene. CDR1 and CDR2 (germline): SGHDT, YYEEEE. Trimming cost V 4 bases and J 6 bases, with 17 bases left between them. The CDR3 covers 14 residues. CDR3 sequence reads: CASSLGPNIVEQYF. CDR3 nucleotide sequence: TGTGCCAGCAGCCTCGGACCGAACATCGTCGAGCAGTACTTC.

This clone was seen more than once but under ten times. The chain recombines TRBV15 with TRBJ2-5, with a tentative D call TRBD2 (6 bases). The CDR3 contains 16 residues. Germline V lookup: CDR1 LNHNV, CDR2 YYDKDF (reference sequence). V was trimmed by 0 bases and J by 4 bases, leaving 15 bases between them. CDR3 DNA sequence: TGTGCCACCAGCAGAGAGGCGAGGGCCGGGAGAGAGACCCAGTACTTC. This encodes CATSREARAGRETQYF.

The V call is TRBV5-4, the J call TRBJ2-5, with D possibly called TRBD1 or TRBD2 (5 bases each). The CDR3 runs 14 residues. Germline CDR1 reads SGHNT; CDR2 reads YYREEE (reference sequence). V lost 7 bases and J lost 0, with 13 bases in between. The CDR3 is CASRDGLYQETQYF. CDR3 DNA sequence: TGTGCCAGCCGGGACGGACTCTACCAAGAGACCCAGTACTTC.

This chain's CDR3 is CASSSTNGDQPQHF. Here the CDR3 DNA reads TGTGCCAGCAGTTCGACGAACGGGGATCAGCCCCAGCATTTT. The chain links TRBV28 to TRBJ1-5; the D is unclear. This CDR3 spans 14 amino acids. V was shortened by 4 bases and J by 5 bases, with 12 bases between the two germline ends. Per germline, CDR1 MDHEN and CDR2 SYDVKM.